This is a list of T cell receptor beta chains from one sample in a study of T cell responses to AZD1222 COVID-19 vaccine. Clones were read by immunoSEQ multiplex PCR, and TCRdb kept only the in-frame ones, dropping some. Of approximately 72,000 clones listed, 89% are singletons. Sequences were derived from peripheral blood, sampled 28 days after the second AZD1222 dose. All receptors come from an adult who received the AZD1222 COVID-19 vaccine. Each CDR3 is given with its conserved first and last residue.

V: TRBV5-1; J: TRBJ2-5; CDR3: CASSPGSSLVRETQYF
V: TRBV29-1; J: TRBJ1-2; CDR3: CSVEVRGNGYTF
V: TRBV14; J: TRBJ2-2; CDR3: CASSQVFLAGVANTGELFF
V: TRBV7-2; J: TRBJ1-3; CDR3: CASSRGQSSGNTIYF
V: TRBV29-1; J: TRBJ2-7; CDR3: CSASRGPGEQYF
V: TRBV24-1; J: TRBJ2-5; CDR3: CATSRVAETQYF
V: TRBV28; J: TRBJ2-3; CDR3: CASGPTSGSHTQYF
V: TRBV4-2; J: TRBJ2-7; CDR3: CASSQGGLAGGLSYEQYF
V: TRBV16; J: TRBJ2-7; CDR3: CASSRSYEQYF
V: TRBV5-6; J: TRBJ1-2; CDR3: CASSSLGYGYTF
V: TRBV7-8; J: TRBJ2-7; CDR3: CASSLVLAESYEQYF
V: TRBV5-4; J: TRBJ2-5; CDR3: CASSLEGQGRGETQYF
V: TRBV6-1; J: TRBJ2-3; CDR3: CASSDFGRPNSDTQYF
V: TRBV3-1/TRBV3-2; J: TRBJ2-1; CDR3: CASSQDASGSFYEQFF
V: TRBV5-1; J: TRBJ2-2; CDR3: CASSRTGGANTGELFF
V: TRBV30; J: TRBJ1-4; CDR3: CAWSVFPTQKLFF
V: TRBV7-8; J: TRBJ2-5; CDR3: CASRTDRDQETQYF
V: TRBV3-1/TRBV3-2; J: TRBJ2-6; CDR3: CASSQWGGESSGANVLTF
V: TRBV29-1; J: TRBJ1-4; CDR3: CSVCPTGNEKLFF
V: TRBV19; J: TRBJ1-4; CDR3: CASSDRGPRATNEKLFF
V: TRBV6-2/TRBV6-3; J: TRBJ1-1; CDR3: CASSYSSGRGGTEAFF
V: TRBV7-9; J: TRBJ1-6; CDR3: CASSPLEGRGGSPLHF
V: TRBV5-6; J: TRBJ1-4; CDR3: CASSPEGEDEKLFF
V: TRBV10-3; J: TRBJ2-7; CDR3: CAISDRTGVDEQYF
V: TRBV30; J: TRBJ2-7; CDR3: CAWTATSASSYEQYF
V: TRBV20-1; J: TRBJ2-7; CDR3: CSAGDRGIDEQYF
V: TRBV10-3; J: TRBJ1-1; CDR3: CAISSLGGTNTEAFF
V: TRBV5-1; J: TRBJ1-1; CDR3: CASSLDEHTEAFF
V: TRBV2; J: TRBJ2-2; CDR3: CASLLGPNTGELFF